This section outlines one T cell receptor (beta chain) sequence together with its context. The target antigen is unknown. The sample is drawn from a study of cytomegalovirus exposure and HLA in healthy donors. General study findings and limits: Excluded: some indistinguishable V segments such as TRBV6-2 and TRBV6-3.

This CDR3 has 14 amino acids. V lost 4 bases and J lost 2, with 12 bases in between. Germline CDR1 MDHEN, CDR2 SYDVKM. The study ran its PCR with 60 Vbeta and 13 Jbeta primers. Authors' data handling: In a later analysis, 60 million to 90 million unique TCR beta chains included roughly 11 million shared by two or more donors. Only in-frame clones appear in the TCRdb table, and some are missing; sequencing was by immunoSEQ multiplex PCR. D and trimming come from the DNA, and the V and J calls and clone size come from that table. The sample consists of about 150,000 clones, more than 75% of them appearing once.

The sequence came from a man aged 30 to 45 in good health and CMV-seropositive. The sample comprised PBMCs. This chain joins TRBV28 and TRBJ2-7, with D possibly TRBD2 on 7 matching bases. In DNA form, the CDR3 reads TGTGCCAGCAGTTCCCGGCGGGGGCCCTACGAGCAGTACGTC. This translates into CASSSRRGPYEQYV.